This T cell receptor beta chain is from a study of regulatory T cells in long-lasting Graves disease. Germline V gene data show CDR1 as MDHEN and CDR2 as SYDVKM. This CDR3 has 14 residues. V was pared by 1 base and J by 3 bases, with 9 bases between. Time point denoted: newly diagnosed GD, antithyroid drugs for less than 3 months. PBMC RNA served as the TCR library source. Both iRepertoire HTBI primers and Arm-PCR of CDR3 regions were used to build the TCR beta libraries. TCRdb recomputed calls from the multiplex PCR reads with MiXCR, one row per CDR3 protein. The data hold around 360,000 distinct CDR3 sequences, with 15% to 20% observed a single time. This clonotype was counted many times. In addition, the sample was reused for a study of T cells in Graves' hyperthyroidism and ophthalmopathy.

This sequence originates from a young woman with Graves disease. This specimen was peripheral blood mononuclear cells (PBMCs), taken at new diagnosis, from a patient treated with antithyroid drugs. The rearrangement joins TRBV28 to TRBJ2-5; D unresolved. The CDR3 reads CASSLSTSEETQYF. The CDR3 DNA reads TGTGCCAGCAGTTTATCAACCAGCGAAGAGACCCAGTACTTC.